This passage covers 9 T cell receptor beta chains from one sample sequenced in a study of T cell responses to AZD1222 COVID-19 vaccine. Assay: immunoSEQ multiplex PCR; the TCRdb copy retains only in-frame clones and omits some. The table lists around 65,000 clones, more than 70% of them singletons, with roughly 13% in the top ten. The source material was peripheral blood, sampled on day 0 of AZD1222 vaccination. The receptors here all came from an adult in good health.

The rearrangement uses TRBV6-5 and TRBJ2-4, with a possible D match to TRBD1 (6 bases). Germline V gene sequence: CDR1 MNHEY, CDR2 SVGAGI. This CDR3 region has 14 residues. V was trimmed by 6 bases and J by 1 base, leaving 10 bases between them. CDR3 residues: CASSSQGAKNIQYF. The DNA for the CDR3 is TGTGCCAGCAGCTCCCAGGGGGCCAAAAACATTCAGTACTTC.

The J gene is TRBJ1-2, the V gene TRBV6-2 or TRBV6-3; 8 bases line up with TRBD1. V shed 4 bases, J shed 4 bases, and the junction held 5 bases outside the gene matches. The CDR3 loop spans 14 amino acids. Germline V CDR1 and CDR2: MNHEY, SVGEGT. CDR3 sequence: CASSSGTGFYGYTF. CDR3 nucleotide sequence: TGTGCCAGCAGTTCCGGGACAGGATTCTATGGCTACACCTTC.

The V call is TRBV15, the J call TRBJ1-2, with TRBD1 as a possible D gene (6 bases). V lost 7 bases and J 8 bases, leaving 14 bases between the germline ends. CDR3 size: 12 residues. Per the germline V gene, CDR1 is LNHNV and CDR2 is YYDKDF (reference sequence). Written as DNA, the CDR3 is TGTGCCACCAAGCGAGGGGGAGAAGGCTACACCTTC. Translating gives CATKRGGEGYTF.

This clone has a single count. The chain couples TRBV30 to TRBJ2-7; TRBD1 matches 10 bases. J was trimmed by 5 bases and V by 1 base; bases with no gene match: 11. The germline V gene encodes CDR1 GTSNPN and CDR2 SVGIG (reference sequence). CDR3 length: 16 amino acids. CDR3 region: CAWSGGRGQGRHEQYF. Written as DNA, the CDR3 is TGTGCCTGGAGTGGGGGGAGGGGACAGGGGCGACACGAGCAGTACTTC.

V is TRBV27 and J is TRBJ2-7; a weak D match, TRBD1 (5 bases). V dropped 5 bases and J dropped 6 bases, with 17 bases sitting between them. Looked up from germline, CDR1 is MNHEY and CDR2 is SMNVEV (reference sequence). The CDR3 length is 14 residues. The CDR3 is CASSAQVFPGEQYF. In DNA form, the CDR3 reads TGTGCCAGCAGTGCACAGGTTTTTCCTGGCGAGCAGTACTTC.

The chain uses TRBV6-5 and TRBJ1-1, with D perhaps matching TRBD1 (6 bases). Germline V lookup: CDR1 MNHEY, CDR2 SVGAGI. This CDR3 comprises 13 residues. Trimming pared 2 bases from V and 4 bases from J, leaving 8 bases between. In nucleotides, the CDR3 is TGTGCCAGCAGTTACAGGGGGGCCACTGAAGCTTTCTTT. Amino acids: CASSYRGATEAFF.

V gene TRBV6-5 combines with J gene TRBJ1-1, with D possibly being TRBD1 (6 bases). The CDR3 contains 14 residues. V was cut by 0 bases and J by 6 bases, with 11 bases left in between. Germline V gives CDR1 MNHEY, CDR2 SVGAGI. CDR3 in DNA: TGTGCCAGCAGTTACTCGAATGGGGGCGCTGAAGCTTTCTTT. This sequence encodes CASSYSNGGAEAFF.

Ten or more counts support this clone. J is TRBJ2-2 and V is TRBV27; tentatively, D is TRBD2 (5 bases). Looked up from germline, CDR1 is MNHEY and CDR2 is SMNVEV (reference sequence). V was shortened by 7 bases and J by 1 base, with 10 bases between the two germline ends. This CDR3 is 14 amino acids long. The CDR3 nucleotides read TGTGCCAGCATATCGGACTGGAACACCGGGGAGCTGTTTTTT. Its protein is CASISDWNTGELFF.

The CDR3 here is CASSRESGTNEKLFF. DNA of the CDR3: TGTGCCAGCTCAAGGGAATCAGGGACTAATGAAAAACTGTTTTTT. This chain connects TRBV18 to TRBJ1-4; possible D gene TRBD1, 5 bases. Trimming shortened V by 5 bases and J by 2 bases, and 12 bases separated the two germline ends. The CDR3 is 15 residues long. CDR1 is KGHSH and CDR2 is LQKENI in the germline V gene. Variable domain in full (rest from reference TRBV18 and TRBJ1-4): NAGVMQNPRHLVRRRGQEARLRCSPMKGHSHVYWYRQLPEEGLKFMVYLQKENIIDESGMPKERFSAEFPKEGPSILRIQQVVRGDSAAYFCASSRESGTNEKLFFGSGTQLSVL.